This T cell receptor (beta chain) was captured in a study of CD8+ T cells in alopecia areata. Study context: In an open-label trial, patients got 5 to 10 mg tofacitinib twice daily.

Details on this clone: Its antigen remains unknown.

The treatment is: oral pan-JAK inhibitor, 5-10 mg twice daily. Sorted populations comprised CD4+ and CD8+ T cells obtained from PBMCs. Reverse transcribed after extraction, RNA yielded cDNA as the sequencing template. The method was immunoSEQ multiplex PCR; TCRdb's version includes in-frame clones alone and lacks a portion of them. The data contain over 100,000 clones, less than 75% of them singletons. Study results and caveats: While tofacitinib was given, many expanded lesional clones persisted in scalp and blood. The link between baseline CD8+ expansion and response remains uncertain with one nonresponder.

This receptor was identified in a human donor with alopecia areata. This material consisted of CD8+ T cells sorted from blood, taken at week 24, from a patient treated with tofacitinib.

The CDR3: CASSLRAHAGELFF. As DNA, the CDR3 is TGTGCCAGCAGCTTAAGGGCTCACGCCGGGGAGCTGTTTTTT. V is TRBV5-6 and J is TRBJ2-2, with unresolved D. There are 14 residues in the CDR3. V lost 2 bases, J lost 6 bases, and 11 bases lay in between. Germline loops: CDR1 SGHDT, CDR2 YYEEEE. Combining the CDR3 with reference TRBV5-6 and TRBJ2-2 gives the whole variable domain DAGVTQSPTHLIKTRGQQVTLRCSPKSGHDTVSWYQQALGQGPQFIFQYYEEEERQRGNFPDRFSGHQFPNYSSELNVNALLLGDSALYLCASSLRAHAGELFFGEGSRLTVL.